The clone carrying this TCR beta chain appeared once. The sample belongs to a study of cytomegalovirus exposure and HLA in healthy donors. It was with 60 Vbeta and 13 Jbeta primers that the PCR ran. Repertoires were generated with immunoSEQ multiplex PCR, while TCRdb's copy carries only in-frame clones and drops some. In the table there are 60,000 to 85,000 clones, 65% to 85% of which are singletons. What was sequenced was PBMCs. This sequence originates from a man in his sixties in good health and CMV-seropositive.

The CDR3 sequence is CASSFGTGYNEQFF. The CDR3, as DNA: TGCGCCAGCAGCTTTGGGACAGGCTACAATGAGCAGTTCTTC. The rearrangement uses TRBV5-1 and TRBJ2-1; 8 bases agree with TRBD1. The junction had 1 base not matched to a gene; V was cut back by 2 bases and J by 3 bases. The CDR3 length is 14 residues. In germline, CDR1 is SGHRS, CDR2 YFSETQ. The complete variable domain, with remaining parts taken from reference TRBV5-1 and TRBJ2-1, reads KAGVTQTPRYLIKTRGQQVTLSCSPISGHRSVSWYQQTPGQGLQFLFEYFSETQRNKGNFPGRFSGRQFSNSRSEMNVSTLELGDSALYLCASSFGTGYNEQFFGPGTRLTVL.